This T cell receptor beta chain appears in the sequencing data of a study of blood T cell repertoires in COVID-19. The CDR3 extends over 21 amino acids. The V and J ends lost 4 bases and 1 base, in that order; junction bases with no gene match: 22. The germline gives CDR1 SGDLS, CDR2 YYNGEE. In the authors' methods: Nucleated cell number was recorded as an estimate derived from reference gene primer amplification. Profiled with immunoSEQ multiplex PCR; TCRdb holds only in-frame clones, not every one. V, J and clone size were drawn from that table, and D and trimming were deduced from the DNA. The repertoire consists of 300,000 to 400,000 clones, with approximately 90% occurring once and the leading ten covering roughly 3.9%.

The rearrangement joins TRBV9 to TRBJ2-4; TRBD2 matches at 8 bases. What was sequenced was PBMCs or T cells enriched from blood (not recorded which). The clonotype originates from a woman under 40 who had been exposed to COVID-19. The CDR3 nucleotides are TGTGCCAGCAGCCCACCTGGGCGGGGGGCCGGAGGCTCTTTGGCCAAAAACATTCAGTACTTC. Its translation: CASSPPGRGAGGSLAKNIQYF.